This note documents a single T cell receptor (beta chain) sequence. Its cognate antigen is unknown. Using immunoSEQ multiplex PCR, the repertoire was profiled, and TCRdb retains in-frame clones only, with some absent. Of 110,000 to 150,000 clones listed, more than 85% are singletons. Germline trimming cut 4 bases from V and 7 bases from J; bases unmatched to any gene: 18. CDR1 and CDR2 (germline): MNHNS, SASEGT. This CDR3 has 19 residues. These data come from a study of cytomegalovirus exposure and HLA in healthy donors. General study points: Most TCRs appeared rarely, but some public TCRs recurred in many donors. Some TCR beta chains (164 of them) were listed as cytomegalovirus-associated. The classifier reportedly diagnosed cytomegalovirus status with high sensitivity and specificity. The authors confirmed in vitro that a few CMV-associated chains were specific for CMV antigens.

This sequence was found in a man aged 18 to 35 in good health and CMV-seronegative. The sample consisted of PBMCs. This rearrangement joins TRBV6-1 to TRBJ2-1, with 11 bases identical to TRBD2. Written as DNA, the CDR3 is TGTGCCAGCAGTGTACTAGCGGGGGCCCAAGCGTCGAGGAGGAATGAGCAGTTCTTC. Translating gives CASSVLAGAQASRRNEQFF.